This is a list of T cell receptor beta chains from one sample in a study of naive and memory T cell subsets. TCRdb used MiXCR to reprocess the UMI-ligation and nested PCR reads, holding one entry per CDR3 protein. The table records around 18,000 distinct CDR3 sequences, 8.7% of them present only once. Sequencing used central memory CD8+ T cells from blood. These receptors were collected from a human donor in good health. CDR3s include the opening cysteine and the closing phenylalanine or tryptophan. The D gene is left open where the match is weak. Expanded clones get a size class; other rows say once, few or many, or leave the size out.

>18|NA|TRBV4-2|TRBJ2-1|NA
TGTGCCAGCAGCCAAGCCCAATCCCGCCAGCAGTCCTACAATGAGCAGTTCTTC
CASSQAQSRQQSYNEQFF
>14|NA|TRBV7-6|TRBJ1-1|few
TGTGCCAGCAGCTTATTGGGCTCTTGGAGTGAAGCTTTCTTT
CASSLLGSWSEAFF
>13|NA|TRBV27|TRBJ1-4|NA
TGTGCCAGCAGTTTGCAGGGAGGTGAAAAACTGTTTTTT
CASSLQGGEKLFF
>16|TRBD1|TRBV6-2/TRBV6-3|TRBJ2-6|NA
TGTGCCAGCAGCTCTACAGGGGGAACTGGGGCCAACGTCCTGACTTTC
CASSSTGGTGANVLTF
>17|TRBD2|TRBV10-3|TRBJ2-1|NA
TGTGCCATCAGTGAGCCTGATCTGTCGGGGGGGGGCAATGAGCTGTTCTTC
CAISEPDLSGGGNELFF
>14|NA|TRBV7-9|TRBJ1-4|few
TGTGCCAGCAGCCCATCAACCTCCGGGGAAAAACTGTTTTTT
CASSPSTSGEKLFF
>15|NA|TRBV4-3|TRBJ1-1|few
TGCGCCAGCAGCCAAGATACAGGGCAGAGAACTGAAGCTTTCTTT
CASSQDTGQRTEAFF
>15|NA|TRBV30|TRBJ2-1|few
TGTGCCTGGAGTGGGTGGGAGCGTGGATTAGTGGAGCAGTTCTTC
CAWSGWERGLVEQFF
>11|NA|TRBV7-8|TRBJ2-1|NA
TGTGCCAGCAGCAAACAGTCTGAGCAGTTCTTC
CASSKQSEQFF
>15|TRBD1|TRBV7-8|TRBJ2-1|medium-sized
TGTGCCAGCAGCCCCAGACAGGGGCCGTCCAATGAGCAGTTCTTC
CASSPRQGPSNEQFF
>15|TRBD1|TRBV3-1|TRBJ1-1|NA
TGTGCCAGCAGCCACGCACAGGGGCTGAACACTGAAGCTTTCTTT
CASSHAQGLNTEAFF
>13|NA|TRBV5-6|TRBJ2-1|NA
TGTGCCAGCAGCTTGGCGGACCTGAATGAGCAGTTCTTC
CASSLADLNEQFF
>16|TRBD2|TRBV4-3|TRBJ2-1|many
TGCGCCAGCAGCCAAGATGGGGGGGGCTCCTACAATGAGCAGTTCTTC
CASSQDGGGSYNEQFF
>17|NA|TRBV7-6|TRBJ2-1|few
TGTGCCAGCAGCTTAGTTTTTGGGGGAGAAGTCTACAATGAGCAGTTCTTC
CASSLVFGGEVYNEQFF
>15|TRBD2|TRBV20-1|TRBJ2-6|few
TGCAGTGCTAGAGGGGAGGGGCCTGGGGCCAACGTCCTGACTTTC
CSARGEGPGANVLTF
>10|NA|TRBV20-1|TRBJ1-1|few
TGCAGTGCCAAAAGCTCTGAAGCTTTCTTT
CSAKSSEAFF
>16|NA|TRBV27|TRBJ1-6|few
TGTGCCAGCAGTTCCTTGGGCAGTCAATATAATTCACCCCTCCACTTT
CASSSLGSQYNSPLHF
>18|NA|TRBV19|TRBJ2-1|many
TGTGCCAGTAGTCCCCTATCCCCCGGACACAGACCCTACAATGAGCAGTTCTTC
CASSPLSPGHRPYNEQFF
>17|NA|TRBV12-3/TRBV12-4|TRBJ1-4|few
TGTGCCAGCAGTTCGAGTTTTGGAACTAAGACAGGCGAAAAACTGTTTTTT
CASSSSFGTKTGEKLFF
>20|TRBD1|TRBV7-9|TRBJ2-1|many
TGTGCCAGCAGCCCTCCCCTGGGACAGATTCTAGAGGTGTCCTACAATGAGCAGTTCTTC
CASSPPLGQILEVSYNEQFF
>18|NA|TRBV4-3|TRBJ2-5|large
TGCGCCAGCAGCCAAGATCACCTTGTTGGGGTCCGACAAGAGACCCAGTACTTC
CASSQDHLVGVRQETQYF
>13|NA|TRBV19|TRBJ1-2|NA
TGTGCCAGTAGTACTGGGGAGGTGAATGGCTACACCTTC
CASSTGEVNGYTF
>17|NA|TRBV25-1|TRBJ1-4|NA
TGTGCCAGCAGTGAAGGGTCGCGGGGATCGACTAATGAAAAACTGTTTTTT
CASSEGSRGSTNEKLFF
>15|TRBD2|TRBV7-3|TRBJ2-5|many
TGTGCCAGCAGCTTAGGGGGGGGGGTTCAAGAGACCCAGTACTTC
CASSLGGGVQETQYF
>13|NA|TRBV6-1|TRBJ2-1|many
TGTGCCAGCAGTGAAGCCGATCCGGGAATCCAGTTCTTC
CASSEADPGIQFF